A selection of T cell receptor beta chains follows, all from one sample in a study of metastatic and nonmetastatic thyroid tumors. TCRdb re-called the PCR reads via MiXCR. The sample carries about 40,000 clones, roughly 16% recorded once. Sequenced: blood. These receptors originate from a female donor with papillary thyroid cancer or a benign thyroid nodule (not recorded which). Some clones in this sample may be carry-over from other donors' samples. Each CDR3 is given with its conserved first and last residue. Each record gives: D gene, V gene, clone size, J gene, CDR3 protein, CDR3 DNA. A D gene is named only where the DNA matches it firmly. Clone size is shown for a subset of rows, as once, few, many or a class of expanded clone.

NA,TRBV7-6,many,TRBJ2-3,CASSLAGDGDTQYF,TGTGCCAGCAGCTTAGCGGGAGATGGAGATACGCAGTATTTT
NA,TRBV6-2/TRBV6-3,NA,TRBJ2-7,CASSYAGGRYEQYF,TGTGCCAGCAGTTACGCTGGGGGCAGGTACGAGCAGTACTTC
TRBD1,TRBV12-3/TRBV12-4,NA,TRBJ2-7,CACKPQGSSYEQYF,TGTGCCTGCAAGCCACAGGGGTCCTCCTACGAGCAATACTTC
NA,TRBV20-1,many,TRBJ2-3,CSARDVVSGTAQDTQYF,TGCAGTGCTAGAGATGTAGTATCGGGGACGGCGCAAGATACGCAGTATTTT
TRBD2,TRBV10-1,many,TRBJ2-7,CASSGTSGRPEQYF,TGCGCCAGCAGTGGGACTAGCGGGAGACCCGAGCAGTACTTC
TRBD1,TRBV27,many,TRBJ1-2,CASRLGTGQGYGYTF,TGTGCCAGCAGGTTAGGAACGGGACAGGGTTATGGCTACACCTTC
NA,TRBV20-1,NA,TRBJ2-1,CSATWWEDEQFF,TGCAGTGCTACGTGGTGGGAAGATGAGCAGTTCTTC
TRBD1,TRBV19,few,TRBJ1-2,CASSMVGQGALGVDYGYTF,TGTGCCAGTAGTATGGTTGGACAGGGGGCACTCGGGGTGGACTATGGCTACACCTTC
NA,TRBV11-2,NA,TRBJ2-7,CASSWESLTGSYEQYF,TGTGCCAGCAGCTGGGAATCCTTGACAGGATCTTACGAGCAGTACTTC
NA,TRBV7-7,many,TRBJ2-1,CASTGENNEQFF,TGTGCCTCCACGGGAGAGAACAATGAGCAGTTCTTC
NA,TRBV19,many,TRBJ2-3,CASSMFLTDTQYF,TGTGCCAGTAGCATGTTTCTGACAGATACGCAGTATTTT
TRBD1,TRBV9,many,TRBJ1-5,CASSASGTDSNQPQHF,TGTGCCAGCAGCGCAAGTGGGACAGATAGCAATCAGCCCCAGCATTTT
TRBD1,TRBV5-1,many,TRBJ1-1,CASSLGTGAIAFF,TGCGCCAGCAGCTTGGGGACAGGGGCGATAGCTTTCTTT
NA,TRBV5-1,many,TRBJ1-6,CASSLGEGDHSPLHF,TGCGCCAGCAGCTTGGGGGAGGGGGACCATTCACCCCTCCACTTT
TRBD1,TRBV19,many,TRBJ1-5,CASSIDDRGRQPQHF,TGTGCCAGTAGTATAGACGACAGGGGTCGACAGCCCCAGCATTTT
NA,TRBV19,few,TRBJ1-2,CASIPQPGRDYGYTF,TGTGCCAGTATCCCCCAACCGGGACGGGACTATGGCTACACCTTC
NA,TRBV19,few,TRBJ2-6,CASSTREAGANVLTF,TGTGCCAGTAGTACCAGGGAGGCTGGGGCCAACGTCCTGACTTTT
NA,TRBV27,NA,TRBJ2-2,CASSFGSGKNTGELFF,TGTGCCAGCAGTTTTGGGTCCGGGAAAAACACCGGGGAGCTGTTTTTT
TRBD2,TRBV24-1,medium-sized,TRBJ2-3,CATSEGTSGRILSGTDTQYF,TGTGCCACCAGTGAGGGGACTAGCGGGAGGATATTGAGCGGCACAGATACGCAGTATTTT
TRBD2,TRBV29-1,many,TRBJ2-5,CSVESGTGGTQYF,TGCAGCGTTGAAAGCGGGACGGGGGGGACCCAGTACTTC
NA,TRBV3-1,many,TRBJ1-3,CASSPQGLGNTIYF,TGTGCCAGCAGCCCTCAGGGACTCGGAAACACCATATATTTT
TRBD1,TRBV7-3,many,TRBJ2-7,CASSSGPGQGGTSYEQYF,TGTGCCAGCAGCTCTGGCCCGGGACAGGGTGGGACCTCCTATGAGCAGTACTTC
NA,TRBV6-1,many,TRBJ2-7,CASSTRPRGQYF,TGTGCCAGCAGTACCCGACCGCGGGGGCAGTACTTC
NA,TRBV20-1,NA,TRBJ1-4,CSARLGTNEKLFF,TGCAGTGCGCGTTTGGGGACCAATGAAAAACTGTTTTTT
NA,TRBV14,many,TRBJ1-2,CASSQDIQGVTF,TGTGCCAGCAGCCAAGATATCCAGGGAGTCACCTTC
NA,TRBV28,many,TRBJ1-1,CASRGVGNTEAFF,TGTGCCAGCAGGGGGGTCGGGAACACTGAAGCTTTCTTT
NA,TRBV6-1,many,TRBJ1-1,CASSECRKCEAFF,TGTGCCAGCAGTGAATGTCGCAAATGTGAAGCTTTCTTT